The entry below describes one T cell receptor (beta chain). Antigen: not known. CDR1 SQVTM and CDR2 ANQGSEA come from the germline V gene. The CDR3 is 17 amino acids. 5' RACE that incorporated UMI labels was used to prepare the TRB cDNA libraries. TCRdb reprocessed the 5' RACE reads and keeps a single row for each CDR3 protein, giving no DNA. This table holds tens of thousands of distinct CDR3 sequences. This specimen comes from a study of CXCR3-negative and CXCR3-positive naive CD8 T cells. Overall study results and limits: Greater hydrophobicity was found in TRB CDR3s of CXCR3-positive naive cells than of CXCR3-negative naive cells.

The chain joins TRBV29-1 to TRBJ2-1; the D call of TRBD2 rests on TCRdb alone, since no DNA is present to check it. Sequenced input: naive CXCR3+ CD8+ T cells from blood. Subset noted: CD45RO-CCR7+CD27+CD95- naive CD8+ T cells expressing CXCR3 (TNR3+). The receptor comes from a human donor in good health. Some clones in this sample may be carry-over from other donors' samples. The CDR3 region is CSVDTSLAGKTVNEQFF.